One sample yielded the 32 T cell receptor beta chains listed below, sequenced in a study of cytomegalovirus exposure and HLA in healthy donors. The study ran its PCR with 60 Vbeta and 13 Jbeta primers. Assay: immunoSEQ multiplex PCR; the TCRdb copy retains only in-frame clones and omits some. Seen here are 160,000 or so clones, around 78% observed once, and the top ten hold 1.5% to 1.8%. Sequencing input: PBMCs. These receptor sequences come from a middle-aged man in good health and CMV-seronegative.

This chain joins TRBV7-2 and TRBJ2-7; 9 positions agree with TRBD2. The CDR3 spans 14 residues. Germline V gives CDR1 SGHTA, CDR2 FQGNSA. The V segment lost 1 base and the J segment 4 bases; nucleotides outside the gene matches: 2. This CDR3 is CASSLGGLAYEQYF. The CDR3 nucleotides are TGTGCCAGCAGCTTAGGGGGACTAGCATACGAGCAGTACTTC.

The chain is built from TRBV11-2 and TRBJ1-1; no reliable D call. V was cut by 1 base and J by 3 bases, with 12 bases left in between. Germline lookup yields CDR1 SGHAT and CDR2 FQNNGV. There are 15 residues in the CDR3. The CDR3 is CASSLGPGSDTEAFF. In DNA form, the CDR3 reads TGTGCCAGCAGCTTAGGACCGGGGTCGGACACTGAAGCTTTCTTT.

The J gene is TRBJ2-2, the V gene TRBV7-8; 10 nucleotides line up with TRBD2. This CDR3 has 15 amino acids. CDR1 and CDR2 (germline): SGHVS, FQNEAQ. V lost 5 bases to trimming and J lost 10 bases; unmatched junction nucleotides: 10. CDR3 sequence: CASSTRLAGPLELFF. In DNA, the CDR3 is TGTGCCAGCAGCACCCGACTAGCGGGCCCGTTGGAGCTGTTTTTT.

The rearrangement joins TRBV28 to TRBJ1-4; 8 bases are shared with TRBD1. The junction had 10 bases not matched to a gene; V was cut back by 6 bases and J by 4 bases. CDR3 length: 16 residues. Germline V lookup: CDR1 MDHEN, CDR2 SYDVKM. In DNA form, the CDR3 reads TGTGCCAGCAGCCCTGACAGGGGAGGTATTAATGAAAAACTGTTTTTT. Translation: CASSPDRGGINEKLFF. The variable domain in full, completed from reference TRBV28 and TRBJ1-4, reads DVKVTQSSRYLVKRTGEKVFLECVQDMDHENMFWYRQDPGLGLRLIYFSYDVKMKEKGDIPEGYSVSREKKERFSLILESASTNQTSMYLCASSPDRGGINEKLFFGSGTQLSVL.

The chain combines TRBV10-3 with TRBJ1-1; D not certain. Trimming removed 6 bases from V and 7 bases from J, with 12 bases in between. CDR1 is ENHRY, CDR2 SYGVKD, per germline. This CDR3 is 12 amino acids long. For the CDR3, the DNA is TGTGCCATCAGCACAGTAAATCTTGAAGCTTTCTTT. Translated: CAISTVNLEAFF.

Comment on this clone: One junction end does not reproduce the germline sequence, and a read error may be involved. The J gene is TRBJ2-4, the V gene TRBV5-1, with 7 bases aligning to TRBD1. This CDR3 is built from 16 residues. Germline values: CDR1 SGHRS, CDR2 YFSETQ. DNA of the CDR3: TGCGCCAGCAGCTCCCGACAGGGTCTGGCCAAAAACAGTCAGTACTTC. This translates into CASSSRQGLAKNSQYF.

The chain couples TRBV6-5 to TRBJ2-5, with D possibly being TRBD1 (6 bases). The germline gives CDR1 MNHEY, CDR2 SVGAGI. Trimming pared 5 bases from V and 5 bases from J, leaving 9 bases between. CDR3 size: 12 residues. The CDR3 nucleotides read TGTGCCAGCAGTAAAACAGGGGAGACCCAGTACTTC. Translation gives CASSKTGETQYF.

CDR3 in amino acids: CASQGQFLRETQYF. CDR3 nucleotides: TGTGCCAGCCAGGGACAGTTCCTGAGGGAGACCCAGTACTTC. The chain recombines TRBV6-5 with TRBJ2-5; 7 nucleotides match TRBD1. Losses at the gene ends were 8 bases for V and 5 bases for J; bases not matched to a gene: 11. Germline values: CDR1 MNHEY, CDR2 SVGAGI. This CDR3 spans 14 amino acids.

This clone was observed a few times. The chain joins TRBV18 to TRBJ1-1; D might be TRBD1 (6 bases). Between the trimmed V and J ends, which lost 0 bases and 4 bases, there was a span of 18 bases. The CDR3 has 17 residues. CDR1 KGHSH and CDR2 LQKENI come from the germline V gene. The CDR3 sequence is CASSPPDSLPGGTEAFF. CDR3 sequence (DNA): TGTGCCAGCTCACCACCGGACAGCCTTCCAGGAGGCACTGAAGCTTTCTTT.

The V call is TRBV15, the J call TRBJ2-5, with 7 bases lining up with TRBD2. The J call is doubtful: the DNA matches TRBJ2-7 better. Germline V gene sequence: CDR1 LNHNV, CDR2 YYDKDF (reference sequence). This CDR3 region has 15 residues. The CDR3 nucleotides read TGTGCCACCAGCAGAGGGCCAGCGGGAAGGTACGAGCAGTACTTC. Protein: CATSRGPAGRYEQYF.

The genes are TRBV6-1 and TRBJ1-1; D is possibly TRBD1 (5 bases). This CDR3 contains 16 residues. The germline V gene encodes CDR1 MNHNS and CDR2 SASEGT. V was pared by 2 bases and J by 4 bases, with 17 bases between. CDR3 sequence reads: CASSESVRGLGTEAFF. For the CDR3, the DNA is TGTGCCAGCAGTGAATCGGTAAGGGGTCTCGGCACTGAAGCTTTCTTT.

This clone appeared a single time. The V gene is TRBV12-5, the J gene TRBJ2-1, with 8 positions matching TRBD2. V lost 1 base and J lost 10; bases outside the gene matches: 0. CDR1 is LGHNT, CDR2 FRNRAP, per germline. The CDR3 is made up of 12 amino acids. Written as DNA, the CDR3 is TGTGCTAGTGGTTTGGGACTAGCGGAGCAGTTCTTC. Amino acid sequence: CASGLGLAEQFF.

V and J are TRBV5-6 and TRBJ1-1; 8 bases are a match to TRBD1. The CDR3 is made up of 15 amino acids. J lost 4 bases, V lost 4 bases, and 9 bases had no gene match. The germline V gene has CDR1 SGHDT and CDR2 YYEEEE. Written as DNA, the CDR3 is TGTGCCAGCAGCGGCTCCAGGGGGCGGAGCACTGAAGCTTTCTTT. Its translation: CASSGSRGRSTEAFF.

The chain is built from TRBV4-2 and TRBJ2-3; TRBD2 matches at 9 bases. Germline assignment: CDR1 LGHNA and CDR2 YNFKEQ. The CDR3 covers 16 residues. The trim removed 1 base at V and 5 bases at J, leaving 7 bases unmatched. The CDR3 loop reads CASSQGLAGREDTQYF. CDR3 DNA: TGTGCCAGCAGCCAAGGGCTAGCGGGACGAGAAGATACGCAGTATTTT.

The chain recombines TRBV11-2 with TRBJ2-3; 11 nucleotides align to TRBD2. Germline V CDR1 and CDR2: SGHAT, FQNNGV. With 3 bases clipped from V and 6 bases from J, the junction kept 5 bases outside the gene matches. CDR3 length: 15 amino acids. CDR3 bases: TGTGCCAGCAGCTTTGAACTAGCGGGAGCCGATACGCAGTATTTT. This gives the protein CASSFELAGADTQYF. Supplemented by reference TRBV11-2 and TRBJ2-3, the full variable domain reads EAGVAQSPRYKIIEKRQSVAFWCNPISGHATLYWYQQILGQGPKLLIQFQNNGVVDDSQLPKDRFSAERLKGVDSTLKIQPAKLEDSAVYLCASSFELAGADTQYFGPGTRLTVL.

This rearrangement joins TRBV5-1 to TRBJ1-1; 8 bases map to TRBD1. Germline CDR1 and CDR2: SGHRS and YFSETQ. The CDR3 spans 14 residues. Germline trimming cut 4 bases from V and 0 bases from J; bases unmatched to any gene: 2. CDR3 nucleotide sequence: TGCGCCAGCAGCCAGGACAGGGTGAACACTGAAGCTTTCTTT. As protein: CASSQDRVNTEAFF.

The V and J genes are TRBV7-2 and TRBJ2-5, with D possibly TRBD2 on 5 matching bases. Germline CDR1 and CDR2: SGHTA and FQGNSA. The CDR3 covers 14 residues. V was cut by 5 bases and J by 5 bases, with 15 bases left in between. The CDR3 sequence: CASSPDYYGETQYF. CDR3 DNA: TGTGCCAGCAGCCCCGACTACTACGGTGAGACCCAGTACTTC.

V usage is TRBV6-1 and J usage is TRBJ1-6; TRBD1 matches at 9 bases. Per germline, CDR1 MNHNS and CDR2 SASEGT. The V gene end was trimmed by 6 bases and the J gene end by 8 bases; junction bases not matched to a gene: 2. The CDR3 loop spans 13 amino acids. The CDR3 region is CASSRDRDSPLHF. CDR3 DNA sequence: TGTGCCAGCAGCCGGGACAGGGATTCACCCCTCCACTTT.

V and J are TRBV5-6 and TRBJ1-1, with TRBD1 identical over 7 bases. CDR1 is SGHDT, CDR2 YYEEEE, per germline. Unmatched junction bases numbered 11, after V lost 1 base and J lost 11 bases. The CDR3 runs to 14 residues. CDR3 in amino acids: CASSLYETGRSAFF. The CDR3 coding sequence is TGTGCCAGCAGCTTGTATGAGACAGGGCGATCGGCTTTCTTT.

Written as DNA, the CDR3 is TGTGCCAGCAGTCCACTTTATGAGCAGTTCTTC. As protein: CASSPLYEQFF. The chain has TRBV4-2 and TRBJ2-1; D call uncertain. The germline V gene has CDR1 LGHNA and CDR2 YNFKEQ. V dropped 6 bases and J dropped 8 bases, with 8 bases sitting between them. The CDR3 runs to 11 residues.

The rearrangement links TRBV29-1 to TRBJ2-1, with D uncertain. In germline, CDR1 is SQVTM, CDR2 ANQGSEA. V was trimmed by 1 base and J by 4 bases, leaving 5 bases between them. The CDR3 is made up of 12 amino acids. The CDR3 loop is CSVEGTYNEQFF. The CDR3 coding sequence is TGCAGCGTTGAAGGAACTTACAATGAGCAGTTCTTC.

A single count supports this clone. V and J are TRBV2 and TRBJ1-2; 8 positions agree with TRBD1. This CDR3 has 16 amino acids. CDR1 is SNHLY, CDR2 FYNNEI, per germline. The V gene end was trimmed by 2 bases and the J gene end by 0 bases; junction bases not matched to a gene: 5. This CDR3 reads CASSETRDRPNYGYTF. CDR3 bases: TGTGCCAGCAGTGAAACGCGGGACAGGCCTAACTATGGCTACACCTTC.

This chain joins TRBV28 and TRBJ2-5; 15 nucleotides line up with TRBD2. The CDR3 extends over 18 amino acids. The V segment lost 5 bases and the J segment 2 bases; nucleotides outside the gene matches: 9. Germline-derived CDR1 and CDR2 are MDHEN and SYDVKM. The CDR3 region has the DNA TGTGCCAGCAGTCCGGTCAGGGGACTAGCGGGAGGACAAGAGACCCAGTACTTC. Translated: CASSPVRGLAGGQETQYF. The full variable domain, rest sourced from reference TRBV28 and TRBJ2-5, is DVKVTQSSRYLVKRTGEKVFLECVQDMDHENMFWYRQDPGLGLRLIYFSYDVKMKEKGDIPEGYSVSREKKERFSLILESASTNQTSMYLCASSPVRGLAGGQETQYFGPGTRLLVL.

The chain couples TRBV5-6 to TRBJ2-1; 9 nucleotides line up with TRBD2. V lost 3 bases, J lost 3 bases, and 7 bases stayed unmatched. Germline loops: CDR1 SGHDT, CDR2 YYEEEE. The length of the CDR3 is 16 residues. CDR3 sequence: CASSSETSGFYNEQFF. CDR3 sequence (DNA): TGTGCCAGCAGCTCTGAGACTAGCGGTTTCTACAATGAGCAGTTCTTC.

Only one count was recorded for this clone. Germline is not matched at one junction end, which may reflect a read error. CDR3 residues: CASSEKRDISSGANGLTF. The CDR3 DNA sequence: TGTGCCAGCAGTGAAAAACGGGACATTTCCTCTGGGGCCAACGGCCTGACTTTC. The rearrangement uses TRBV2 and TRBJ2-6, with D possibly TRBD1 on 6 matching bases. Germline assignment: CDR1 SNHLY and CDR2 FYNNEI. This CDR3 is 18 amino acids long.

The chain is built from TRBV9 and TRBJ2-2; 7 positions match TRBD1. Per the germline V gene, CDR1 is SGDLS and CDR2 is YYNGEE. V lost 2 bases to trimming and J lost 4 bases; unmatched junction nucleotides: 8. There are 16 residues in the CDR3. As DNA, the CDR3 is TGTGCCAGCAGCGTCCACCGGGACAGAGTCACCGGGGAGCTGTTTTTT. It is translated as CASSVHRDRVTGELFF.

The genes are TRBV6-5 and TRBJ1-1; 7 bases line up with TRBD1. CDR3 length equals 15 residues. After removal of 4 bases from V and 1 base from J, the junction contained 6 bases not matched to a gene. Germline CDR1 reads MNHEY; CDR2 reads SVGAGI. CDR3: CASSSNRGGNTEAFF. As DNA, the CDR3 is TGTGCCAGCAGTTCAAACAGGGGAGGGAACACTGAAGCTTTCTTT.

The genes are TRBV27 and TRBJ1-6; D call uncertain. The CDR3 has 16 amino acids. Trimming took 6 bases from V and 1 from J, leaving 13 bases between them. In germline, CDR1 is MNHEY, CDR2 SMNVEV (reference sequence). The CDR3 loop is CASSQNPHSYNSPLHF. The CDR3, as DNA: TGTGCCAGCAGCCAGAACCCACATTCCTATAATTCACCCCTCCACTTT.

This clone came up once. V gene TRBV6-5 combines with J gene TRBJ1-5, with D unresolved. The CDR3 totals 14 residues. Germline CDR1 is MNHEY and CDR2 is SVGAGI. V was trimmed by 6 bases and J by 2 bases, leaving 11 bases between them. In DNA form, the CDR3 reads TGTGCCAGCAGGACCGGGGTCGGCAATCAGCCCCAGCATTTT. Amino acid sequence: CASRTGVGNQPQHF.

The gene calls are TRBV7-8 and TRBJ2-3; 7 bases map to TRBD2. The length of the CDR3 is 16 residues. V lost 5 bases, J lost 2 bases, and 10 bases stayed unmatched. Germline CDR1 and CDR2: SGHVS and FQNEAQ. CDR3 in amino acids: CASSLMLAEPTDTQYF. DNA of the CDR3: TGTGCCAGCAGCCTGATGCTAGCGGAACCCACAGATACGCAGTATTTT.

The sample holds one count of this clone. The chain employs TRBV18 and TRBJ2-3; unclear D gene. V was clipped by 6 bases and J by 2 bases, with 9 bases between them. This CDR3 spans 13 amino acids. Per the germline V gene, CDR1 is KGHSH and CDR2 is LQKENI. CDR3 protein: CASSKQVTDTQYF. DNA of the CDR3: TGTGCCAGCTCCAAGCAGGTCACAGATACGCAGTATTTT.

The chain is built from TRBV5-1 and TRBJ2-7; D possibly corresponds to TRBD2 (5 bases). Between the trimmed V and J ends, which lost 4 bases and 3 bases, there was a span of 17 bases. The CDR3 has 15 amino acids. CDR1 SGHRS and CDR2 YFSETQ come from the germline V gene. The CDR3 is CASSPGGRGRYEQYF. The CDR3 DNA follows: TGCGCCAGCAGCCCAGGTGGGCGCGGGCGCTACGAGCAGTACTTC.